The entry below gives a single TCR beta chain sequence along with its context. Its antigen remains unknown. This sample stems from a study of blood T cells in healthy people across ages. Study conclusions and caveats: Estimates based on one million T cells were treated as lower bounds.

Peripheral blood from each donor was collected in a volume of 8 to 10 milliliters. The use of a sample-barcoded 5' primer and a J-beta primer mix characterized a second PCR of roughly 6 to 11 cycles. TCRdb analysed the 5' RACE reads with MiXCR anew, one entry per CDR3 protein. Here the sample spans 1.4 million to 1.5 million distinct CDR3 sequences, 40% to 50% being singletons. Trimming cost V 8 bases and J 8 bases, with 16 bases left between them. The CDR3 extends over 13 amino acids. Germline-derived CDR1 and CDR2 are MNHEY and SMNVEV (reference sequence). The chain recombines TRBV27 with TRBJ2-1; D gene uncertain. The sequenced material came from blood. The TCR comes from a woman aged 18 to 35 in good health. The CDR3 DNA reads TGTGCCAGCGAGAGCTTTCGGACGCATGAGCAGTTCTTC. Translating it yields CASESFRTHEQFF.